Listed below are T cell receptor beta chains from one sample, sequenced in a study of cytomegalovirus exposure and HLA in healthy donors. Data came from immunoSEQ multiplex PCR; TCRdb stores just in-frame clones and leaves some out. Altogether hundreds of thousands of clones are present, approximately 79% being singletons, with the ten largest covering 1.5% to 2%. Source material: PBMCs. Receptors originate from a male donor in good health and CMV-seronegative. Each CDR3 is given with its conserved first and last residue. D genes are given only for firm matches. Expanded clones are given a class, and other clones once, few, many or no size at all.

j_call d_call v_call clone_size cdr3_aa cdr3_nt
TRBJ1-2 . TRBV27 . CASSFQDSGVQGYTF TGTGCCAGCAGTTTCCAGGACTCAGGGGTTCAGGGCTACACCTTC
TRBJ2-3 TRBD2 TRBV7-6 . CASSQAAGGSTDTQYF TGTGCCAGCAGCCAAGCGGCGGGAGGGAGCACAGATACGCAGTATTTT
TRBJ2-4 . TRBV4-1 . CASSKTENIQYF TGCGCCAGCAGCAAGACAGAAAACATTCAGTACTTC
TRBJ1-5 TRBD1 TRBV4-2 . CASSQDLDRGGGYSNQPQHF TGTGCCAGCAGCCAGGACCTGGACAGGGGGGGCGGATATAGCAATCAGCCCCAGCATTTT
TRBJ2-7 TRBD2 TRBV7-8 . CASSLEGASGTYEQYF TGTGCCAGCAGCTTAGAGGGTGCTAGCGGAACCTACGAGCAGTACTTC
TRBJ2-7 TRBD2 TRBV28 . CASTPDLTSGVHEQYF TGTGCCAGCACCCCGGACTTAACTAGCGGGGTTCACGAGCAGTACTTC
TRBJ2-3 TRBD2 TRBV19 . CASSPTSGSGDTQYF TGTGCCAGTAGTCCTACTAGCGGGAGTGGAGATACGCAGTATTTT
TRBJ2-7 . TRBV7-9 once CSSSYSQTNAYEQYF TGTTCCAGCAGCTACAGTCAGACTAACGCCTACGAGCAGTACTTC
TRBJ2-3 TRBD1 TRBV9 once CASSARQGVGDTQYF TGTGCCAGCAGCGCCCGACAGGGGGTGGGGGATACGCAGTATTTT
TRBJ2-7 TRBD2 TRBV7-9 once CASSGTSAPYAYF TGTGCCAGCTCCGGGACTAGCGCACCTTATGCGTACTTC
TRBJ1-5 TRBD1 TRBV5-5 once CASSLGQANQPQHF TGTGCCAGCAGCCTGGGACAGGCCAATCAGCCCCAGCATTTT
TRBJ1-6 . TRBV5-1 . CASSLAQGSYNSPLHF TGCGCCAGCAGCTTGGCCCAGGGCTCCTATAATTCACCCCTCCACTTT
TRBJ2-2 TRBD1 TRBV7-6 . CASSLEDRATGELFF TGTGCCAGCAGCTTAGAGGACAGGGCCACCGGGGAGCTGTTTTTT
TRBJ2-3 TRBD1 TRBV5-1 . CASSTDRGPADTQYF TGCGCCAGCAGCACCGACAGGGGGCCTGCAGATACGCAGTATTTT
TRBJ1-1 TRBD1 TRBV6-6 . CASSTDRETEAFF TGTGCCAGCAGCACCGACAGGGAAACTGAAGCTTTCTTT
TRBJ2-7 . TRBV9 few CASSEGTLSSYEQYF TGTGCCAGCTCCGAGGGGACATTGAGCTCCTACGAGCAGTACTTC
TRBJ2-5 . TRBV28 . CASSQFGTQETQYF TGTGCCAGCAGCCAGTTCGGGACTCAAGAGACCCAGTACTTC
TRBJ2-3 TRBD2 TRBV6-4 . CASSLFSGGATDTQYF TGTGCCAGCAGCCTCTTTAGCGGGGGGGCCACAGATACGCAGTATTTT
TRBJ2-3 TRBD1 TRBV30 . CAWRRQGRPDTQYF TGTGCCTGGAGAAGACAGGGAAGACCAGATACGCAGTATTTT
TRBJ2-1 TRBD1 TRBV28 . CASSSSGQGNYNEQFF TGTGCCAGCAGTTCGTCGGGACAGGGTAATTACAATGAGCAGTTCTTC
TRBJ2-2 . TRBV10-3 few CAISASLQSPPNTGELFF TGTGCCATCAGTGCCTCCTTACAGAGCCCGCCGAACACCGGGGAGCTGTTTTTT
TRBJ2-7 . TRBV18 few CASSPPNRPTYEQYF TGTGCCAGCTCACCACCGAACAGGCCAACCTACGAGCAGTACTTC
TRBJ2-2 TRBD2 TRBV5-1 . CASSFGLAGGRGGELFF TGCGCCAGCAGCTTCGGACTAGCGGGAGGCCGTGGCGGGGAGCTGTTTTTT
TRBJ1-2 . TRBV28 . CASSLGGGYGYTF TGTGCCAGCAGTTTGGGGGGGGGCTATGGCTACACCTTC
TRBJ1-3 . TRBV7-2 . CASSLQAGANSGNTIYF TGTGCCAGCAGCTTACAGGCAGGGGCTAACTCTGGAAACACCATATATTTT
TRBJ1-5 . TRBV6-4 . CASPPGLRVQPQHF TGTGCCAGCCCCCCGGGACTTAGGGTCCAGCCCCAGCATTTT
TRBJ1-6 TRBD1 TRBV7-3 . CASSPGTGGSSYNSPLHF TGTGCCAGCAGCCCCGGGACAGGGGGCAGCTCCTATAATTCACCCCTCCACTTT
TRBJ2-7 TRBD1 TRBV5-4 . CASSVGQGRSYEQYF TGTGCCAGCAGCGTCGGACAGGGTCGCTCCTACGAGCAGTACTTC
TRBJ1-5 . TRBV5-1 . CASARTDGANQPQHF TGCGCCAGCGCACGCACCGACGGAGCCAATCAGCCCCAGCATTTT
TRBJ2-1 . TRBV11-1 . CASSLVVGGNEQFF TGTGCCAGCAGCTTAGTTGTGGGGGGCAATGAGCAGTTCTTC
TRBJ1-5 . TRBV27 . CASSSEGAGGRPQHF TGTGCCAGCAGTTCAGAGGGAGCGGGGGGGAGGCCCCAGCATTTT
TRBJ1-4 TRBD1 TRBV7-6 . CASSSGQGGNEKLFF TGTGCCAGCAGCTCGGGACAGGGGGGTAATGAAAAACTGTTTTTT
TRBJ2-5 TRBD2 TRBV7-2 . CASSLSLATSGETQYF TGTGCCAGCAGCTTAAGCCTAGCCACTAGCGGGGAGACCCAGTACTTC
TRBJ2-1 . TRBV5-1 . CASTPRAGRPGSYNEQFF TGCGCCAGCACCCCCAGGGCGGGACGGCCAGGCTCCTACAATGAGCAGTTCTTC
TRBJ1-2 . TRBV7-9 . CASINGYAGKRGTEGYTF TGTGCCAGCATCAACGGGTACGCAGGGAAACGAGGAACTGAAGGCTACACCTTC
TRBJ2-1 TRBD2 TRBV4-1 . CASSQGEGLGDNEQFF TGCGCCAGCAGCCAGGGGGAGGGGTTAGGGGACAATGAGCAGTTCTTC
TRBJ2-1 TRBD2 TRBV27 . CASSSLAGGWVNEQFF TGTGCCAGCAGTTCTCTAGCGGGAGGGTGGGTCAATGAGCAGTTCTTC
TRBJ2-2 . TRBV4-3 . CASSPGRWTRHTGELFF TGCGCCAGCAGCCCAGGGCGTTGGACGCGCCACACCGGGGAGCTGTTTTTT
TRBJ2-7 TRBD1 TRBV30 few CAWSKPGQRHGEQYF TGTGCCTGGAGTAAACCGGGACAGAGACATGGGGAGCAGTACTTC
TRBJ2-7 . TRBV5-8 . CASSAPPPGEQYF TGTGCCAGCAGCGCCCCACCCCCGGGGGAGCAGTACTTC
TRBJ1-4 TRBD1 TRBV5-4 . CASSPGQGAFEKLFF TGTGCCAGCAGTCCAGGACAGGGGGCTTTTGAAAAACTGTTTTTT
TRBJ1-1 . TRBV9 . CASSGSAGLTEAFF TGTGCCAGCAGCGGCAGTGCGGGGCTCACTGAAGCTTTCTTT
TRBJ2-1 TRBD1 TRBV15 . CATRDRQGALYEQFF TGTGCCACCAGAGACCGACAGGGGGCTTTATATGAGCAGTTCTTC
TRBJ1-2 TRBD1 TRBV11-2 few CASSLDRDYGYTF TGTGCCAGCAGCTTGGACAGGGACTATGGCTACACCTTC
TRBJ2-7 . TRBV7-6 once CASSFTPHGGRGSYEQYF TGTGCCAGCAGCTTTACCCCACATGGTGGGAGGGGGTCCTACGAGCAGTACTTC